The rows below give T cell receptor beta chains drawn from one sample of a study of cytomegalovirus exposure and HLA in healthy donors. Repertoires were generated with immunoSEQ multiplex PCR, while TCRdb's copy carries only in-frame clones and drops some. This sample has around 210,000 clones; roughly 83% occur once, and the top ten carry approximately 0.4%. Material: PBMCs. All receptors derive from a male donor in good health and CMV-seropositive. Each CDR3 is given with its conserved first and last residue. D genes are given only for firm matches. Size is stated for part of the rows, as once, few or many counts, or as a class when the clone is expanded.

TRBD1,TRBJ2-7,.,TRBV19,TGTGCCAGCATGGGGTGGAGGACAGGGGGAGACGAGCAGTACTTC,CASMGWRTGGDEQYF
.,TRBJ2-5,.,TRBV29-1,TGCAGCGTTGAAGATTCTTTTGATTTAGCAGCGGCGGACTTC,CSVEDSFDLAAADF
.,TRBJ2-3,.,TRBV15,TGTGCCACCAGCCTTGGGGGGACTAGCACAGATACGCAGTATTTT,CATSLGGTSTDTQYF
.,TRBJ2-7,.,TRBV5-6,TGTGCCAGCAGCTTGGGAGGGCCCGAGCAGTACTTC,CASSLGGPEQYF
TRBD1,TRBJ1-2,few,TRBV14,TGTACTCTATGGGGCAGGGGGCGCAGGGCGCAATATGGCTACACCTTC,CTLWGRGRRAQYGYTF
.,TRBJ1-5,.,TRBV28,TGTGCCAGCAGTTTAGACAGCTATCAGCCCCAGCATTTT,CASSLDSYQPQHF
.,TRBJ1-1,.,TRBV27,TGTGCCAGCAGTTTAAACGGGCAGGGCAACACTGAAGCTTTCTTT,CASSLNGQGNTEAFF
TRBD1,TRBJ2-7,.,TRBV28,TGTGCCAGCAGTTTACCCCCAGGGGGTGTCTCCTACGAGCAGTACTTC,CASSLPPGGVSYEQYF
TRBD1,TRBJ2-2,few,TRBV7-8,TGTGCCAGCAGCTTCGTCGGGACAGGTGGTCCCGGGGAGCTGTTTTTT,CASSFVGTGGPGELFF
TRBD1,TRBJ1-2,once,TRBV5-4,TGTGCCAGCAGCTTGGCCGGGACAGGGAGATGGGTCTATGGCTACACCTTC,CASSLAGTGRWVYGYTF
.,TRBJ2-3,.,TRBV5-1,TGCGCCAGCAGCTTTGGGCTAGGGGGACAAGGACGCGCGGATACGCAGTATTTT,CASSFGLGGQGRADTQYF
.,TRBJ2-1,once,TRBV9,TGTGCCAGCAGCGTAGAACGGTACAATGAGCAGTTCTTC,CASSVERYNEQFF
.,TRBJ2-5,.,TRBV6-5,TGTGCCAGCAGATCCCCGGGGGGCAGGAAGACCCAGTACTTC,CASRSPGGRKTQYF
TRBD2,TRBJ2-3,once,TRBV2,TGTGCCAGCAGGCCGGGACAGGGGAACAGACTAGCGGGGGGGTTTAGCACAGATACGCAGTATTTT,CASRPGQGNRLAGGFSTDTQYF
TRBD1,TRBJ1-4,.,TRBV7-2,TGTGCCAGCAGCTTGACAGGGCTTGGCGAAAAACTGTTTTTT,CASSLTGLGEKLFF
TRBD2,TRBJ2-3,.,TRBV18,TGTGCCAGCCAGACTAGCGGCGCTCTCACAGATACGCAGTATTTT,CASQTSGALTDTQYF